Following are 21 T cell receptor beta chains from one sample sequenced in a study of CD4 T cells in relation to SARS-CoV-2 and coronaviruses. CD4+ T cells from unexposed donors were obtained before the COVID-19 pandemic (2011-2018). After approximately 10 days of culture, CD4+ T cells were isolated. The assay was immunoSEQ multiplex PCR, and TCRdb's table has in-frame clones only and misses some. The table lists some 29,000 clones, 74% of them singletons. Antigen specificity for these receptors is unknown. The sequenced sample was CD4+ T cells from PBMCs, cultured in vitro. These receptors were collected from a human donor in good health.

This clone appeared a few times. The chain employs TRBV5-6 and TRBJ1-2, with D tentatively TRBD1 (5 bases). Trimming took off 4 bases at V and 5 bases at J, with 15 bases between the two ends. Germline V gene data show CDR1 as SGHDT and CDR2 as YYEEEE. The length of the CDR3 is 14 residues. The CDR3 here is CASSPTGGLYGYTF. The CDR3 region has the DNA TGTGCCAGCAGCCCTACTGGGGGGTTGTATGGCTACACCTTC. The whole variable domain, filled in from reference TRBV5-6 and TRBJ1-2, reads DAGVTQSPTHLIKTRGQQVTLRCSPKSGHDTVSWYQQALGQGPQFIFQYYEEEERQRGNFPDRFSGHQFPNYSSELNVNALLLGDSALYLCASSPTGGLYGYTFGSGTRLTVV.

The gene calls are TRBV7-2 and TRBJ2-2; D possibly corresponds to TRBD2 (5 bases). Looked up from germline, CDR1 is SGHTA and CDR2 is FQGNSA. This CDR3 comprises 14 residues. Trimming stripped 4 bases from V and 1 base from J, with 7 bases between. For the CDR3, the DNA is TGTGCCAGCAGCTCTAGCCGGAACACCGGGGAGCTGTTTTTT. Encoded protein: CASSSSRNTGELFF.

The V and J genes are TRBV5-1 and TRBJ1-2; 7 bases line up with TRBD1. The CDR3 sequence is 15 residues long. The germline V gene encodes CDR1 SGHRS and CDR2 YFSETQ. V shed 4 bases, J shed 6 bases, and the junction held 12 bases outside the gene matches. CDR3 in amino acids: CASSVGGGGSDGYTF. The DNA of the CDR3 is TGCGCCAGCAGCGTAGGGGGAGGGGGCAGCGATGGCTACACCTTC.

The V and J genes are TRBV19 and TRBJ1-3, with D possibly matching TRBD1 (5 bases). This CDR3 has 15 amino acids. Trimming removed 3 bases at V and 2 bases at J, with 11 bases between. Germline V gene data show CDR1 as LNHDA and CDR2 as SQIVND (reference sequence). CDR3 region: CASSMPGHAGNTIYF. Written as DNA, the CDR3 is TGTGCCAGTAGTATGCCCGGACACGCTGGAAACACCATATATTTT. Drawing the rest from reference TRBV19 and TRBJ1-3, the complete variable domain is DGGITQSPKYLFRKEGQNVTLSCEQNLNHDAMYWYRQDPGQGLRLIYYSQIVNDFQKGDIAEGYSVSREKKESFPLTVTSAQKNPTAFYLCASSMPGHAGNTIYFGEGSWLTVV.

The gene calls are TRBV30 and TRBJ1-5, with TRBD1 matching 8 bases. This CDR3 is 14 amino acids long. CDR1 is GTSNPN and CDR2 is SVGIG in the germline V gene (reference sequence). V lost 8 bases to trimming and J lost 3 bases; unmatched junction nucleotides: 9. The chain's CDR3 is CAAKTGVANQPQHF. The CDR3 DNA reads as TGTGCCGCCAAGACAGGGGTGGCCAATCAGCCCCAGCATTTT.

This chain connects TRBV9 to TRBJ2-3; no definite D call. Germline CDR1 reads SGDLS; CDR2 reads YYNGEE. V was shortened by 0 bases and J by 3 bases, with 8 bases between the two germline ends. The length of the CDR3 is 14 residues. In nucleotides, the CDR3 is TGTGCCAGCAGCGTAGCCCCTGGGACAGATACGCAGTATTTT. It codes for CASSVAPGTDTQYF.

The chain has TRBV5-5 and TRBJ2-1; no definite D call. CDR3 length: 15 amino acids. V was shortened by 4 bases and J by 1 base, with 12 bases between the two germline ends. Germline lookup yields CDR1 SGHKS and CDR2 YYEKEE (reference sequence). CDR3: CASSPRVVSYNEQFF. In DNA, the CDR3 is TGTGCCAGCAGCCCCCGGGTTGTTTCCTACAATGAGCAGTTCTTC.

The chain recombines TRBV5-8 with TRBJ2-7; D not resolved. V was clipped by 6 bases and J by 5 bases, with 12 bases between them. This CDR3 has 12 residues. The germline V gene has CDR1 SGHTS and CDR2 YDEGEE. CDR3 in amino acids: CASTSRVHEQYF. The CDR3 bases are TGTGCCAGCACCTCCCGGGTCCACGAGCAGTACTTC. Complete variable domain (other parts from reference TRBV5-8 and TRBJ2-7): EAGVTQSPTHLIKTRGQQATLRCSPISGHTSVYWYQQALGLGLQFLLWYDEGEERNRGNFPPRFSGRQFPNYSSELNVNALELEDSALYLCASTSRVHEQYFGPGTRLTVT.

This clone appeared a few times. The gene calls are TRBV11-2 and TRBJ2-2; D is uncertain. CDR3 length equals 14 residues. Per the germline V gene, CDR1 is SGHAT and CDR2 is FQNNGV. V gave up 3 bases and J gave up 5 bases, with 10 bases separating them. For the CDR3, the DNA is TGTGCCAGCAGCTTTCCCACATCTACCGGGGAGCTGTTTTTT. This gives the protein CASSFPTSTGELFF.

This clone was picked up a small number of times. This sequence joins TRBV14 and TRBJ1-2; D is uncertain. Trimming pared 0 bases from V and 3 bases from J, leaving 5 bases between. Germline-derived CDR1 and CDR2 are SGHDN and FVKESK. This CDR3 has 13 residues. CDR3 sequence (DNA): TGTGCCAGCAGCCAAGACAGCGACTATGGCTACACCTTC. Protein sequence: CASSQDSDYGYTF.

CDR3: CASSQGPEGYEQYF. The CDR3 DNA reads as TGTGCCAGCAGCCAAGGACCAGAGGGCTACGAGCAGTACTTC. The chain couples TRBV3-1 (or the pseudogene TRBV3-2) to TRBJ2-7; D might be TRBD2 (5 bases). Germline CDR1 LGHDT, CDR2 YNNKEL (reference sequence). Trimming shortened V by 1 base and J by 3 bases, and 10 bases separated the two germline ends. The CDR3 runs 14 residues.

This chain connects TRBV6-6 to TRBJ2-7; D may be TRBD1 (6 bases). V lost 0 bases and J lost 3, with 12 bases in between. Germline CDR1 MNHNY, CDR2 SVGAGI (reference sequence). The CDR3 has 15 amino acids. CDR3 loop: CASSYSSQQGYEQYF. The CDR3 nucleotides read TGTGCCAGCAGTTACTCGTCTCAACAGGGCTACGAGCAGTACTTC.

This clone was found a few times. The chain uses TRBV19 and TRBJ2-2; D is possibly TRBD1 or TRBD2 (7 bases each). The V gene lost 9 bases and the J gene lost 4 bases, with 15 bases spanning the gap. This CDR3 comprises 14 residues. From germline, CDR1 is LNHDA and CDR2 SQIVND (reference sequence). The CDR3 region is CARATGRGTGELFF. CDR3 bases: TGTGCCAGGGCGACAGGGAGGGGCACCGGGGAGCTGTTTTTT.

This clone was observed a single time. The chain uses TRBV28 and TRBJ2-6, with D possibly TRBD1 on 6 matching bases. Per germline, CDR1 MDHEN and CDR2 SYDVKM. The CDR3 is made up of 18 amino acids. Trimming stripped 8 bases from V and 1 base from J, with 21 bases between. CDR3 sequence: CASGPAAQGSSGANVLTF. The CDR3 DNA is TGTGCCAGCGGACCCGCCGCGCAGGGGTCTTCTGGGGCCAACGTCCTGACTTTC.

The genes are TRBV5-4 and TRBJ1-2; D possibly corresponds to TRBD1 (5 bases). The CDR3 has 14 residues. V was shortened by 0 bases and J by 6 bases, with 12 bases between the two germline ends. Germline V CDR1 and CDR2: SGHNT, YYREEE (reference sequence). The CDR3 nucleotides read TGTGCCAGCAGCTTGGGATTAGCGGGGGATGGCTACACCTTC. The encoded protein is CASSLGLAGDGYTF.

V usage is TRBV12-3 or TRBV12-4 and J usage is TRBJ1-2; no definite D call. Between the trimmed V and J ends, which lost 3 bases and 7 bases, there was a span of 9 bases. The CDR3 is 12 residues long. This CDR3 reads CASSLSTVGYTF. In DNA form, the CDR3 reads TGTGCCAGCAGTTTGTCAACAGTTGGCTACACCTTC.

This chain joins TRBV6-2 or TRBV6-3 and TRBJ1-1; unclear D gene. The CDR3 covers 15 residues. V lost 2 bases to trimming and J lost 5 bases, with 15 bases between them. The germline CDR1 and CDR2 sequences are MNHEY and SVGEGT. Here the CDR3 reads CASSYNGVSRTEAFF. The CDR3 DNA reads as TGTGCCAGCAGTTACAACGGGGTTTCGAGGACTGAAGCTTTCTTT.

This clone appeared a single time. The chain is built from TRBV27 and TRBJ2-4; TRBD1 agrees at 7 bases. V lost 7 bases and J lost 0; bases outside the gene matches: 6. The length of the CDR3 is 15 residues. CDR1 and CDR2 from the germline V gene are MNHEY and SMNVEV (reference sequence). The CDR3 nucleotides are TGTGCCAGCACCCGGACAGGATTAGCCAAAAACATTCAGTACTTC. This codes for CASTRTGLAKNIQYF.

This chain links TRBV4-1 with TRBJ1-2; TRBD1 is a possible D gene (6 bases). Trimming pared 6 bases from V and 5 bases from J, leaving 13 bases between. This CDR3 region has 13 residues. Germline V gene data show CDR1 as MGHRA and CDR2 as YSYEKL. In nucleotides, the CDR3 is TGCGCCAGCAGTACAGGGCAGGGGTATGGCTACACCTTC. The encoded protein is CASSTGQGYGYTF.

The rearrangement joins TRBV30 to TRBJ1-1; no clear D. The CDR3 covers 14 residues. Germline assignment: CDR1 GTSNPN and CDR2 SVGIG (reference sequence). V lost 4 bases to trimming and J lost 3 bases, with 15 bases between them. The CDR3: CAWTNGVGDTEAFF. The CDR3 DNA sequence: TGTGCCTGGACCAACGGGGTTGGAGACACTGAAGCTTTCTTT.

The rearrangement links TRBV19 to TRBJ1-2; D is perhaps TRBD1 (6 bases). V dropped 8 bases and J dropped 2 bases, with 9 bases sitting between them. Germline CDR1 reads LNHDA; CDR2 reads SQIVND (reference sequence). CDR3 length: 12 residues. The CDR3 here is CASHQGNYGYTF. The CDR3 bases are TGTGCCAGTCATCAGGGGAACTATGGCTACACCTTC.